The rows below give T cell receptor beta chains drawn from one sample of a study of monozygotic twins with inflammatory bowel disease. TCRdb re-called the 5' RACE reads, yielding one record per CDR3 amino acid sequence without DNA. Here the sample table reports about 160,000 distinct CDR3 sequences. The sample was blood. The receptors stem from a human donor with ulcerative colitis or Crohn's disease, or a healthy co-twin of an affected twin (not recorded which). CDR3s include the opening cysteine and the closing phenylalanine or tryptophan.

TRBV29-1	TRBJ2-2	16	CSVGKASSTNTGELFF
TRBV6-2/TRBV6-3	TRBJ1-5	15	CASSSGLTYNQPQHF
TRBV28	TRBJ2-5	14	CASSFVQPRETQYF
TRBV11-1	TRBJ2-2	19	CASSRRGAARHQNTGELFF
TRBV6-5	TRBJ2-4	13	CASNRGQGTIQYF
TRBV9	TRBJ2-2	18	CASSVELLAGGRSGELFF
TRBV4-3	TRBJ2-3	16	CASSQEGGPSTDTQYF
TRBV4-3	TRBJ2-2	16	CASSQVAGTNTGELFF
TRBV6-5	TRBJ1-2	14	CASSPSRNRDGYTF
TRBV28	TRBJ2-6	17	CASRGGPRPSGANVLTF
TRBV5-1	TRBJ2-5	16	CASSFGLAGVQETQYF
TRBV5-1	TRBJ2-7	15	CASSGGQGPFYEQYF
TRBV7-2	TRBJ2-1	17	CASSLGGTSGRHNEQFF
TRBV29-1	TRBJ1-2	17	CSAEGPKSGQAAYGYTF
TRBV10-3	TRBJ1-1	14	CAIRSGMLDTEAFF
TRBV25-1	TRBJ2-7	16	CASSEYKVSGRNEQYF
TRBV5-1	TRBJ2-1	13	CASIVAGGNEQFF
TRBV12-5	TRBJ1-1	21	CASGLVIEYRPLTVMNTEAFF
TRBV28	TRBJ2-2	12	CASKKNTGELFF
TRBV27	TRBJ2-2	14	CASSLWGTNGELFF
TRBV5-6	TRBJ2-1	18	CASSLEDQRTSGRALQFF
TRBV5-6	TRBJ2-3	12	CASTLFTDTQYF
TRBV29-1	TRBJ1-2	11	CSVERHLGYTF
TRBV7-9	TRBJ1-5	17	CASSLAVGGLENQPQHF
TRBV19	TRBJ2-7	14	CASQITGTGDEQYF
TRBV7-8	TRBJ2-7	15	CASSLELGGPYEQYF
TRBV6-5	TRBJ1-4	18	CASSYSAQTGTINEKLFF
TRBV20-1	TRBJ2-1	14	CSAKKLEGLNEQFF
TRBV20-1	TRBJ1-1	14	CSATYGQGPTEAFF
TRBV5-5	TRBJ2-1	13	CASSLAGIGEQFF
TRBV5-1	TRBJ2-7	15	CASSIPGQATYEQYF
TRBV7-3	TRBJ2-7	15	CASSLTGGRAARQYF